These T cell receptor beta chains were read from a single sample in a study of shared clonotypes between healthy human individuals. Sequencing used immunoSEQ multiplex PCR; TCRdb keeps in-frame clones, though not all of them. Of approximately 440,000 clones listed, approximately 71% were seen once; the top ten hold around 12%. The sequenced sample was PBMCs. The receptors shown here come from a woman between 40 and 55 years old in good health. Some clones in this sample may be carry-over from other donors' samples. Each CDR3 is given with its conserved first and last residue. Each record gives: V gene, clone size, J gene, D gene, CDR3 DNA, CDR3 protein. A D gene is named only where the DNA matches it firmly. The size field is filled for only some rows; it gives once, few, many or a size class.

V: TRBV5-4
size: once
J: TRBJ1-1
D: TRBD1
DNA: TGTGCCAGCAGCTTGGATACAGGGGGTATCGCTGAAGCTTTCTTT
CDR3: CASSLDTGGIAEAFF

V: TRBV28
size: .
J: TRBJ2-5
D: .
DNA: TGTGCCAGCAGTTTTTCCGACGGGACGTACCAAGAGACCCAGTACTTC
CDR3: CASSFSDGTYQETQYF

V: TRBV5-1
size: few
J: TRBJ2-3
D: TRBD1
DNA: TGCGCCAGCAGCCTCGGGACAGTGCCTCTTACAGATACGCAGTATTTT
CDR3: CASSLGTVPLTDTQYF

V: TRBV28
size: many
J: TRBJ2-5
D: TRBD2
DNA: TGTGCCAGCAGTTTGACTAGCGGGAGGTTGGGAGAGACCCAGTACTTC
CDR3: CASSLTSGRLGETQYF

V: TRBV27
size: many
J: TRBJ1-2
D: TRBD1
DNA: TGTGCCAGCAGTTTATTCGGACAGGGTCTTCGCTACACCTTC
CDR3: CASSLFGQGLRYTF

V: TRBV5-1
size: .
J: TRBJ2-1
D: .
DNA: TGCGCCAGCAGCTTGGTTGATGAGCAGTTCTTC
CDR3: CASSLVDEQFF

V: TRBV5-4
size: many
J: TRBJ2-7
D: TRBD1
DNA: TGTGCCAGCAGCGGGGGACAGGGGGCTTCCTACGAGCAGTACTTC
CDR3: CASSGGQGASYEQYF

V: TRBV28
size: .
J: TRBJ1-5
D: TRBD1
DNA: TGTGCCAGCAGTTTAGCGACAGGGGGCGGGAGCAATCAGCCCCAGCATTTT
CDR3: CASSLATGGGSNQPQHF

V: TRBV28
size: few
J: TRBJ1-2
D: .
DNA: TGTGCCAGCAGTTTTCGGGGGCACTTTGGCTACACCTTC
CDR3: CASSFRGHFGYTF

V: TRBV18
size: .
J: TRBJ2-7
D: .
DNA: TGTGCCAGCTCACCCCCTCTTATCTACGAGCAGTACTTC
CDR3: CASSPPLIYEQYF

V: TRBV6-6
size: .
J: TRBJ1-2
D: TRBD1
DNA: TGTGCCAGCAGTCAGACAGGGCGACTGGTCTACACCTTC
CDR3: CASSQTGRLVYTF

V: TRBV5-5
size: .
J: TRBJ2-5
D: TRBD2
DNA: TGTGCCAGCAGCGAAACTAGCGGGAGCGAGACCCAGTACTTC
CDR3: CASSETSGSETQYF

V: TRBV10-3
size: .
J: TRBJ1-3
D: TRBD1
DNA: TGTGCCATCAGACCCGACAGGGGCGGCTCTGGAAACACCATATATTTT
CDR3: CAIRPDRGGSGNTIYF

V: TRBV11-2
size: few
J: TRBJ2-2
D: .
DNA: TGTGCCAGCAGCTTAGAGTCCAGATCCACCGGGGAGCTGTTTTTT
CDR3: CASSLESRSTGELFF

V: TRBV2
size: .
J: TRBJ1-4
D: TRBD1
DNA: TGTGCCAGCAGTAGGGGACAGCCTAATGAAAAACTGTTTTTT
CDR3: CASSRGQPNEKLFF

V: TRBV7-2
size: .
J: TRBJ2-3
D: .
DNA: TGTGCCAGCAGCTTAGTCGGCCAAGCATCAGATACGCAGTATTTT
CDR3: CASSLVGQASDTQYF

V: TRBV6-6
size: .
J: TRBJ2-3
D: .
DNA: TGTGCCAGCAGTTACATAGCGGATACGCAGTATTTT
CDR3: CASSYIADTQYF

V: TRBV5-1
size: .
J: TRBJ1-2
D: .
DNA: TGCGCCAGCAGCTCTGACACCTACGAGGACTATGGCTACACCTTC
CDR3: CASSSDTYEDYGYTF

V: TRBV13
size: few
J: TRBJ1-2
D: TRBD1
DNA: TGTGCCAGCAGCTTAGTGGGGACAGGGGCGTATGGCTACACCTTC
CDR3: CASSLVGTGAYGYTF

V: TRBV7-8
size: .
J: TRBJ1-2
D: .
DNA: TGTGCCAGCAGCTTAACGGGGCAAGACAGATATGGCTACACCTTC
CDR3: CASSLTGQDRYGYTF

V: TRBV28
size: .
J: TRBJ2-5
D: .
DNA: TGTGCCAGCAATCTGGGGGGAGTGGGAGAGACCCAGTACTTC
CDR3: CASNLGGVGETQYF

V: TRBV7-3
size: .
J: TRBJ1-3
D: TRBD1
DNA: TGTGCCAGTAGCCGGGACAGTGGAAACACCATATATTTT
CDR3: CASSRDSGNTIYF

V: TRBV15
size: .
J: TRBJ2-7
D: .
DNA: TGTGCCACCAGCAGAGTTCCACTCGACGAGCAGTACTTC
CDR3: CATSRVPLDEQYF

V: TRBV2
size: .
J: TRBJ2-3
D: .
DNA: TGTGCCAGCATTGGGGGGGCCGATCAGCCCCAGTATTTT
CDR3: CASIGGADQPQYF

V: TRBV11-2
size: many
J: TRBJ2-1
D: .
DNA: TGTGCCAGCAGCTTAACGCCTCTCAATGAGCAGTTCTTC
CDR3: CASSLTPLNEQFF

V: TRBV14
size: .
J: TRBJ2-7
D: .
DNA: TGTGCCAGCAGCCAAGGATCGTCCCGGGAGCTCCTTAGCTACGAGCAGTACTTC
CDR3: CASSQGSSRELLSYEQYF

V: TRBV4-2
size: .
J: TRBJ2-2
D: .
DNA: TGTGCCAGCAGCCAATGGAGCACCGGGGAGCTGTTTTTT
CDR3: CASSQWSTGELFF

V: TRBV29-1
size: .
J: TRBJ2-3
D: TRBD2
DNA: TGCAGCGTTGAATTAGCGGGAGGAGATACGCAGTATTTT
CDR3: CSVELAGGDTQYF

V: TRBV5-1
size: few
J: TRBJ1-1
D: .
DNA: TGCGCCAGCAGCTTGGCTGACAACACTGAAGCTTTCTTT
CDR3: CASSLADNTEAFF

V: TRBV7-9
size: .
J: TRBJ2-7
D: .
DNA: TGTGCCAGCACCGTAGGTGCAGGCCCCTACGAGCAGTACTTC
CDR3: CASTVGAGPYEQYF

V: TRBV18
size: .
J: TRBJ2-7
D: .
DNA: TGTGCCAGCTCACCAATCGGGCTTAGGACGATCTGGGGGGAGCAGTACTTC
CDR3: CASSPIGLRTIWGEQYF

V: TRBV5-8
size: .
J: TRBJ2-1
D: .
DNA: TGTGCCAGCGGATTACAGGGACCATACAATGAGCAGTTCTTC
CDR3: CASGLQGPYNEQFF

V: TRBV15
size: .
J: TRBJ1-4
D: .
DNA: TGTGCCACCAGCAGCTCCGGGGAACCAACTGAAAAACTGTTTTTT
CDR3: CATSSSGEPTEKLFF

V: TRBV10-3
size: .
J: TRBJ2-1
D: TRBD2
DNA: TGTGCCATCAGTGTGGGGACTAGCGGGAGGAACAATGAGCAGTTCTTC
CDR3: CAISVGTSGRNNEQFF

V: TRBV5-1
size: .
J: TRBJ1-1
D: TRBD1
DNA: TGCGCCAGCAGCTTGGGGCAGGGGGACTTTGAAGCTTTCTTT
CDR3: CASSLGQGDFEAFF

V: TRBV2
size: .
J: TRBJ1-2
D: .
DNA: TGTGCCAGCAGTGAAGCGACAGCTAACTATGGCTACACCTTC
CDR3: CASSEATANYGYTF

V: TRBV7-9
size: .
J: TRBJ2-7
D: TRBD1
DNA: TGTGCCAGCAGCCCTGGACAGGGTAGCTCCTACGAGCAGTACTTC
CDR3: CASSPGQGSSYEQYF

V: TRBV7-8
size: .
J: TRBJ2-7
D: .
DNA: TGTGCCAGCAGCTTCCGATGGACCCCAGGGGAGCAGTACTTC
CDR3: CASSFRWTPGEQYF

V: TRBV19
size: many
J: TRBJ2-2
D: .
DNA: TGTGCCAGTAGTACCCCGGGACAAGGAACCGGGGAGCTGTTTTTT
CDR3: CASSTPGQGTGELFF

V: TRBV11-3
size: .
J: TRBJ2-2
D: .
DNA: TGTGCCAGCAGCTTAGATCGGAGAGGGGTGGACACCGGGGAGCTGTTTTTT
CDR3: CASSLDRRGVDTGELFF

V: TRBV19
size: .
J: TRBJ1-2
D: .
DNA: TGTGCCAGTAGTATGTCCGGGGTCTATGGCTACACCTTC
CDR3: CASSMSGVYGYTF

V: TRBV19
size: .
J: TRBJ1-1
D: .
DNA: TGTGCCAGTAGTATCGGCGGCATGAACACTGAAGCTTTCTTT
CDR3: CASSIGGMNTEAFF